This T cell receptor beta chain was observed in a study of naive CD8 T cells in extremely preterm neonates. This clone appeared once. Its antigen is still unknown. Extremely preterm births at roughly 22-28 weeks of gestation supplied the samples. General study findings and limits: Preterm infants showed shorter CDR3s, fewer N additions and less trimming than older groups.

Looked up from germline, CDR1 is LNHDA and CDR2 is SQIVND (reference sequence). CDR3 size: 13 residues. Sequencing was performed with immunoSEQ multiplex PCR; in TCRdb, only in-frame clones are kept and a portion is missing. The table records around 25,000 clones, around 88% of them present only once. Source material: naive CD8+ T cells from cord blood. This sequence was found in a boy who was born preterm. The J gene is TRBJ2-5, the V gene TRBV19, with D possibly called TRBD1 or TRBD2 (5 bases each). The J call may be in error: the DNA end matches TRBJ2-7 better. CDR3 protein: CASSTGGSYEQYF. CDR3 DNA: TGTGCCAGTAGTACTGGGGGCTCCTACGAGCAGTACTTC.